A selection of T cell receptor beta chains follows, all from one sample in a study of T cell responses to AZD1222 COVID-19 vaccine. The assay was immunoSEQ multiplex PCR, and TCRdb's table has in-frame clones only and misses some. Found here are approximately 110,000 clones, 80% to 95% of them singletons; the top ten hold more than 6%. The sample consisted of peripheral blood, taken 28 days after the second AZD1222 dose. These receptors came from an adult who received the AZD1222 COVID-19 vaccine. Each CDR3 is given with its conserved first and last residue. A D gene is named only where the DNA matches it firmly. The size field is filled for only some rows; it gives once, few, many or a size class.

cdr3_aa: CASSHPWGPSNEQYF
cdr3_nt: TGCGCCAGCAGCCACCCCTGGGGGCCCTCGAACGAGCAGTACTTC
j_call: TRBJ2-7
d_call: NA
clone_size: NA
v_call: TRBV5-1

cdr3_aa: CASSLYLGVGSPLHF
cdr3_nt: TGTGCCAGCAGTTTATACTTAGGGGTGGGTTCACCCCTCCACTTT
j_call: TRBJ1-6
d_call: NA
clone_size: NA
v_call: TRBV28

cdr3_aa: CASSPTGAGNTIYF
cdr3_nt: TGTGCCAGCAGCCCTACAGGGGCTGGAAACACCATATATTTT
j_call: TRBJ1-3
d_call: TRBD1
clone_size: NA
v_call: TRBV7-9

cdr3_aa: CASSRNRGHITEAFF
cdr3_nt: TGTGCCAGCAGCCGAAACAGGGGGCATATCACTGAAGCTTTCTTT
j_call: TRBJ1-1
d_call: TRBD1
clone_size: NA
v_call: TRBV5-4

cdr3_aa: CASSNRGRMSTEAFF
cdr3_nt: TGTGCCAGCAGTAACAGGGGGCGGATGAGCACTGAAGCTTTCTTT
j_call: TRBJ1-1
d_call: TRBD1
clone_size: NA
v_call: TRBV6-5

cdr3_aa: CASSPLAGGGANVLTF
cdr3_nt: TGTGCCAGCTCACCATTGGCAGGCGGGGGGGCCAACGTCCTGACTTTC
j_call: TRBJ2-6
d_call: NA
clone_size: NA
v_call: TRBV18

cdr3_aa: CASSSDPQGGIYGYTF
cdr3_nt: TGTGCCAGCAGTTCGGATCCCCAGGGCGGAATCTATGGCTACACCTTC
j_call: TRBJ1-2
d_call: NA
clone_size: NA
v_call: TRBV5-6

cdr3_aa: CASSEAPRLAGAVDTQYF
cdr3_nt: TGTGCCAGCAGTGAAGCCCCAAGACTAGCGGGAGCGGTAGATACGCAGTATTTT
j_call: TRBJ2-3
d_call: TRBD2
clone_size: once
v_call: TRBV6-1

cdr3_aa: CASRSRGDTGELFF
cdr3_nt: TGTGCCAGCAGGTCCAGGGGCGACACCGGGGAGCTGTTTTTT
j_call: TRBJ2-2
d_call: NA
clone_size: NA
v_call: TRBV13

cdr3_aa: CASSLEGKTATPNTGELFF
cdr3_nt: TGCGCCAGCAGCTTGGAAGGGAAAACGGCTACTCCGAACACCGGGGAGCTGTTTTTT
j_call: TRBJ2-2
d_call: NA
clone_size: NA
v_call: TRBV5-1

cdr3_aa: CASSVLQAGGSPLHF
cdr3_nt: TGTGCCAGCAGTGTGCTGCAAGCAGGGGGTTCACCCCTCCACTTT
j_call: TRBJ1-6
d_call: TRBD1
clone_size: once
v_call: TRBV2

cdr3_aa: CASRTSGKGGQFF
cdr3_nt: TGTGCCAGCAGGACTAGCGGCAAGGGGGGGCAGTTCTTC
j_call: TRBJ2-1
d_call: TRBD2
clone_size: NA
v_call: TRBV3-1/TRBV3-2

cdr3_aa: CASSSRLAERYNEQFF
cdr3_nt: TGTGCCAGCAGTTCCCGACTAGCGGAAAGATACAATGAGCAGTTCTTC
j_call: TRBJ2-1
d_call: TRBD2
clone_size: NA
v_call: TRBV28

cdr3_aa: CASRIPGRKNTEAFF
cdr3_nt: TGTGCCAGCAGAATTCCGGGACGGAAGAACACTGAAGCTTTCTTT
j_call: TRBJ1-1
d_call: NA
clone_size: NA
v_call: TRBV6-5

cdr3_aa: CASSGRARTGTDTQYF
cdr3_nt: TGTGCCAGCAGTGGACGGGCAAGAACAGGCACAGATACGCAGTATTTT
j_call: TRBJ2-3
d_call: NA
clone_size: NA
v_call: TRBV2

cdr3_aa: CASSLQVRDTEAFF
cdr3_nt: TGTGCCAGCAGCTTGCAGGTGCGGGACACTGAAGCTTTCTTT
j_call: TRBJ1-1
d_call: NA
clone_size: NA
v_call: TRBV5-5

cdr3_aa: CASKRNRATTTDTQYF
cdr3_nt: TGTGCCAGCAAACGGAACAGGGCCACGACCACAGATACGCAGTATTTT
j_call: TRBJ2-3
d_call: NA
clone_size: NA
v_call: TRBV2

cdr3_aa: CASSSPGGAGGNTIYF
cdr3_nt: TGTGCCAGCAGTTCCCCCGGGGGGGCAGGGGGAAACACCATATATTTT
j_call: TRBJ1-3
d_call: NA
clone_size: NA
v_call: TRBV28

cdr3_aa: CASSEAGNTIYF
cdr3_nt: TGTGCCAGCAGTGAAGCTGGAAACACCATATATTTT
j_call: TRBJ1-3
d_call: NA
clone_size: NA
v_call: TRBV2

cdr3_aa: CASSELQGMGDTQYF
cdr3_nt: TGTGCCAGCAGTGAATTACAGGGTATGGGAGATACGCAGTATTTT
j_call: TRBJ2-3
d_call: NA
clone_size: NA
v_call: TRBV6-1

cdr3_aa: CASSVQGLGTQYF
cdr3_nt: TGTGCCAGCAGTGTACAAGGGTTGGGGACCCAGTACTTC
j_call: TRBJ2-5
d_call: NA
clone_size: once
v_call: TRBV12-3/TRBV12-4

cdr3_aa: CASIGENTEAFF
cdr3_nt: TGCGCCAGCATCGGAGAGAACACTGAAGCTTTCTTT
j_call: TRBJ1-1
d_call: NA
clone_size: NA
v_call: TRBV10-2

cdr3_aa: CASSVGQFYGYTF
cdr3_nt: TGCGCCAGCAGCGTGGGACAGTTCTATGGCTACACCTTC
j_call: TRBJ1-2
d_call: TRBD1
clone_size: once
v_call: TRBV5-1

cdr3_aa: CASSRDRGNGYTF
cdr3_nt: TGCGCCAGCAGCCGGGACAGGGGGAATGGCTACACCTTC
j_call: TRBJ1-2
d_call: TRBD1
clone_size: NA
v_call: TRBV10-2

cdr3_aa: CASSRGGAEGNTIYF
cdr3_nt: TGTGCCAGCAGCCGAGGGGGGGCGGAAGGAAACACCATATATTTT
j_call: TRBJ1-3
d_call: NA
clone_size: NA
v_call: TRBV7-8

cdr3_aa: CASSDSGGGMMWREGLSYEQYF
cdr3_nt: TGCGCCAGCAGCGACAGTGGGGGAGGGATGATGTGGAGGGAGGGCCTCTCCTACGAGCAGTACTTC
j_call: TRBJ2-7
d_call: TRBD2
clone_size: NA
v_call: TRBV4-1

cdr3_aa: CATYPGGPHTGNTIYF
cdr3_nt: TGTGCCACCTACCCGGGGGGACCACACACTGGAAACACCATATATTTT
j_call: TRBJ1-3
d_call: NA
clone_size: NA
v_call: TRBV3-1/TRBV3-2

cdr3_aa: CASSPGLGTGSNTEAFF
cdr3_nt: TGTGCCAGCTCACCAGGACTGGGGACAGGGTCGAACACTGAAGCTTTCTTT
j_call: TRBJ1-1
d_call: TRBD1
clone_size: NA
v_call: TRBV18

cdr3_aa: CASSLPGQGGGYTF
cdr3_nt: TGCGCCAGCAGCCTACCGGGACAGGGGGGTGGCTACACCTTC
j_call: TRBJ1-2
d_call: TRBD1
clone_size: NA
v_call: TRBV5-1

cdr3_aa: CASSKGQGAYEQYF
cdr3_nt: TGCGCCAGCAGCAAAGGACAGGGGGCCTACGAGCAGTACTTC
j_call: TRBJ2-7
d_call: TRBD1
clone_size: NA
v_call: TRBV5-1

cdr3_aa: CASSGQGTDTQYF
cdr3_nt: TGTGCCAGCAGTGGTCAGGGCACAGATACGCAGTATTTT
j_call: TRBJ2-3
d_call: NA
clone_size: NA
v_call: TRBV6-6

cdr3_aa: CASRDPNRDRGLAIQYF
cdr3_nt: TGTGCCAGCAGGGATCCTAACCGGGACAGGGGCCTGGCCATTCAGTACTTC
j_call: TRBJ2-4
d_call: TRBD1
clone_size: few
v_call: TRBV11-2

cdr3_aa: CASSLITGSEQYF
cdr3_nt: TGCGCCAGCAGCTTAATTACAGGCTCCGAGCAGTACTTC
j_call: TRBJ2-7
d_call: NA
clone_size: NA
v_call: TRBV5-1

cdr3_aa: CASSQARGNTIYF
cdr3_nt: TGTGCCAGCAGCCAGGCCAGAGGAAACACCATATATTTT
j_call: TRBJ1-3
d_call: NA
clone_size: once
v_call: TRBV3-1/TRBV3-2

cdr3_aa: CASSLDRAGTEAFF
cdr3_nt: TGCGCCAGCAGCTTGGACAGGGCGGGCACTGAAGCTTTCTTT
j_call: TRBJ1-1
d_call: NA
clone_size: NA
v_call: TRBV5-1

cdr3_aa: CATSRDTGTGGFAFF
cdr3_nt: TGTGCCACCAGCAGAGACACCGGGACAGGGGGCTTCGCTTTCTTT
j_call: TRBJ1-1
d_call: TRBD1
clone_size: once
v_call: TRBV15

cdr3_aa: CASSQVLGTSGTGWLEQYF
cdr3_nt: TGTGCCAGCAGCCAAGTCCTGGGGACATCCGGGACAGGGTGGCTAGAGCAGTACTTC
j_call: TRBJ2-7
d_call: TRBD1
clone_size: once
v_call: TRBV3-1/TRBV3-2

cdr3_aa: CASRGTSGSAKILANTGELFF
cdr3_nt: TGTGCCAGCAGAGGGACTAGCGGGAGTGCAAAAATACTAGCGAACACCGGGGAGCTGTTTTTT
j_call: TRBJ2-2
d_call: NA
clone_size: NA
v_call: TRBV21-1

cdr3_aa: CASSRSGANVLTF
cdr3_nt: TGTGCCAGCAGTAGGAGTGGGGCCAACGTCCTGACTTTC
j_call: TRBJ2-6
d_call: NA
clone_size: NA
v_call: TRBV6-2/TRBV6-3

cdr3_aa: CASTHGGVSNQPQHF
cdr3_nt: TGTGCCAGCACCCACGGCGGGGTCTCTAATCAGCCCCAGCATTTT
j_call: TRBJ1-5
d_call: NA
clone_size: few
v_call: TRBV5-8

cdr3_aa: CASSQRQGMSDTQYF
cdr3_nt: TGTGCCAGCAGTCAGAGACAGGGTATGTCAGATACGCAGTATTTT
j_call: TRBJ2-3
d_call: TRBD1
clone_size: NA
v_call: TRBV2

cdr3_aa: CASSRQGTHEQFF
cdr3_nt: TGTGCCAGCAGTAGACAGGGAACCCATGAGCAGTTCTTC
j_call: TRBJ2-1
d_call: TRBD1
clone_size: NA
v_call: TRBV2